This TCR beta chain was captured by sequencing in a study of T cell responses to AZD1222 COVID-19 vaccine. V gave up 4 bases and J gave up 3 bases, with 9 bases separating them. There are 13 residues in the CDR3. Germline CDR1 SGHAT, CDR2 FQNNGV. The method was immunoSEQ multiplex PCR; TCRdb's version includes in-frame clones alone and lacks a portion of them. This sample has 100,000 to 150,000 clones; approximately 92% occur once, and the top ten carry around 1.9%. This chain links TRBV11-2 with TRBJ1-1, with D hard to call. This TCR derives from an adult who received the AZD1222 COVID-19 vaccine. The specimen was peripheral blood, collected 28 days after the second AZD1222 dose. Here the CDR3 reads CASSSPRYTEAFF. The CDR3 DNA reads TGTGCCAGCAGCTCACCGCGGTACACTGAAGCTTTCTTT.